The next 9 T cell receptor beta chains were all read from a single sample in a study of cytomegalovirus exposure and HLA in healthy donors. With 60 Vbeta and 13 Jbeta primers, the PCR was carried out. The assay was immunoSEQ multiplex PCR, and TCRdb's table has in-frame clones only and misses some. Counted here are over 200,000 clones, 82% occurring once; the ten biggest clones make up more than 5%. The specimen was PBMCs. Every receptor here comes from a woman aged 40-49 years in good health and CMV-seropositive.

The CDR3 DNA follows: TGTGCCAGCACTCCCCAGGCGGGGGCTTCCCACGAGCAGTACTTC. This encodes CASTPQAGASHEQYF. The V call is TRBV6-1, the J call TRBJ2-5, with D tentatively TRBD2 (7 bases). The better agreement between TRBJ2-7 and the DNA end casts doubt on the J call. CDR3 length equals 15 residues. The germline V gene encodes CDR1 MNHNS and CDR2 SASEGT.

The chain links TRBV29-1 to TRBJ1-2, with D hard to call. This CDR3 has 12 residues. V was trimmed by 0 bases and J by 8 bases, leaving 10 bases between them. Germline lookup yields CDR1 SQVTM and CDR2 ANQGSEA. The CDR3 sequence is CSVEDLPQGYTF. For the CDR3, the DNA is TGCAGCGTTGAAGACCTCCCCCAGGGCTACACCTTC.

As to this clone: This same CDR3 is encoded by further DNA sequences in the sample. The V call is TRBV18, the J call TRBJ2-3; 8 bases are a match to TRBD2. The CDR3 is 15 amino acids. V dropped 2 bases and J dropped 1; count of bases not matched to a gene: 2. Looked up from germline, CDR1 is KGHSH and CDR2 is LQKENI. The CDR3 DNA follows: TGTGCCAGCTCACCAACGGGGGGGGGCACAGATACGCAGTATTTT. Translating it yields CASSPTGGGTDTQYF. The full variable domain, with the rest looked up from reference TRBV18 and TRBJ2-3, is NAGVMQNPRHLVRRRGQEARLRCSPMKGHSHVYWYRQLPEEGLKFMVYLQKENIIDESGMPKERFSAEFPKEGPSILRIQQVVRGDSAAYFCASSPTGGGTDTQYFGPGTRLTVL.

V and J are TRBV9 and TRBJ2-5, with 8 bases matching TRBD2. This CDR3 region has 17 residues. The J segment lost 2 bases and the V segment lost 0 bases, leaving 9 bases of the junction unmatched. The germline CDR1 and CDR2 sequences are SGDLS and YYNGEE. CDR3 nucleotide sequence: TGTGCCAGCAGCGTAGAAGTTAGCGGGGCCCTTCAAGAGACCCAGTACTTC. This gives the protein CASSVEVSGALQETQYF.

The V and J genes are TRBV11-2 and TRBJ1-1, with 7 positions matching TRBD1. Per germline, CDR1 SGHAT and CDR2 FQNNGV. This CDR3 has 15 amino acids. V shed 4 bases and J 4 bases; nucleotides not matched to a gene: 9. The CDR3 region is CASSSYTGERTEAFF. The DNA for the CDR3 is TGTGCCAGCAGCTCCTATACAGGGGAACGCACTGAAGCTTTCTTT.

This chain links TRBV18 with TRBJ2-6, with 10 positions matching TRBD1. This CDR3 contains 18 residues. The germline gives CDR1 KGHSH, CDR2 LQKENI. Losses at the gene ends were 6 bases for V and 1 base for J; bases not matched to a gene: 9. The CDR3 loop reads CASSVTGGARSGANVLTF. The CDR3 DNA reads TGTGCCAGCTCCGTGACAGGGGGCGCAAGGTCTGGGGCCAACGTCCTGACTTTC.

The V call is TRBV7-2, the J call TRBJ2-5; tentative D call: TRBD2 (6 bases). The CDR3 totals 15 residues. The germline CDR1 and CDR2 sequences are SGHTA and FQGNSA. V gave up 5 bases and J gave up 4 bases, with 17 bases separating them. This chain's CDR3 is CASSPLLRRVETQYF. The CDR3 region has the DNA TGTGCCAGCAGCCCCTTGCTTCGGAGGGTAGAGACCCAGTACTTC.

This chain uses TRBV4-3 with TRBJ2-2; unclear D gene. With 3 bases removed from V and 4 bases from J, the gap between germline ends came to 3 bases. CDR1 LGHNA and CDR2 YSLEER come from the germline V gene. CDR3 length equals 12 residues. CDR3 nucleotide sequence: TGCGCCAGCAGCCACGGCACCGGGGAGCTGTTTTTT. This sequence encodes CASSHGTGELFF.

V is TRBV11-2 and J is TRBJ2-7, with a possible D match to TRBD2 (6 bases). CDR1 is SGHAT and CDR2 is FQNNGV in the germline V gene. The CDR3 totals 13 residues. V was cut by 5 bases and J by 3 bases, with 11 bases left in between. The CDR3 is CASSPGLNYEQYF. Written as DNA, the CDR3 is TGTGCCAGCAGCCCGGGACTGAACTACGAGCAGTACTTC. The complete variable domain, with remaining parts taken from reference TRBV11-2 and TRBJ2-7, reads EAGVAQSPRYKIIEKRQSVAFWCNPISGHATLYWYQQILGQGPKLLIQFQNNGVVDDSQLPKDRFSAERLKGVDSTLKIQPAKLEDSAVYLCASSPGLNYEQYFGPGTRLTVT.